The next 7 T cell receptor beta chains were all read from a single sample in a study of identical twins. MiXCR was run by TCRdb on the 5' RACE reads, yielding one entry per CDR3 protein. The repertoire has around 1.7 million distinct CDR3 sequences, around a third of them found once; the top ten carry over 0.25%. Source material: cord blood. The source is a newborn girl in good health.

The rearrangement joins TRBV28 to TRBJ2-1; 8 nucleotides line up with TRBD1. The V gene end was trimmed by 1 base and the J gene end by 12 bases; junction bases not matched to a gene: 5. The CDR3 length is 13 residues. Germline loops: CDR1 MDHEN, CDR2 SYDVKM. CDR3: CASSLFPGGPQFF. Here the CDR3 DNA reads TGTGCCAGCAGTTTATTCCCAGGGGGCCCGCAGTTCTTC.

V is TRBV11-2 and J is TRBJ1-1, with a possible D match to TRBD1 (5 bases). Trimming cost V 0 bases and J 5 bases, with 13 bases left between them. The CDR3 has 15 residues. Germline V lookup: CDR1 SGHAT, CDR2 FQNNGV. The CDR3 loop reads CASSLDRAGYTEAFF. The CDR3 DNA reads TGTGCCAGCAGCTTAGATAGGGCAGGGTATACTGAAGCTTTCTTT.

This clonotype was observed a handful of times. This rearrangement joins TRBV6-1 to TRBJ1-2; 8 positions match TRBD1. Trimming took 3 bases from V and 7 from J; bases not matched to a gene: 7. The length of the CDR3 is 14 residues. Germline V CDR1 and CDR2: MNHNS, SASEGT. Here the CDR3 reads CASSDKSRGLGYTF. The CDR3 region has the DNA TGTGCCAGCAGTGATAAATCCAGGGGGCTTGGCTACACCTTC.

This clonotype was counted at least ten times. The CDR3 DNA reads as TGCAGTGCTAGAGAGGCGGGGTCGGCAGATACGCAGTATTTT. This codes for CSAREAGSADTQYF. The chain joins TRBV20-1 to TRBJ2-3; a weak D match, TRBD2 (6 bases). Trimming took 0 bases from V and 4 from J, leaving 11 bases between them. CDR3 size: 14 residues. In germline, CDR1 is DFQATT, CDR2 SNEGSKA (reference sequence).

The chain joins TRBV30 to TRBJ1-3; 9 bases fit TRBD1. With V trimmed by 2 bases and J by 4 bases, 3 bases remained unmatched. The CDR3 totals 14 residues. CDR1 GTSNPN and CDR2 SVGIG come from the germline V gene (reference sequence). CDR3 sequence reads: CAWSTGGAGNTIYF. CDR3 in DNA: TGTGCCTGGAGTACAGGGGGCGCAGGAAACACCATATATTTT.

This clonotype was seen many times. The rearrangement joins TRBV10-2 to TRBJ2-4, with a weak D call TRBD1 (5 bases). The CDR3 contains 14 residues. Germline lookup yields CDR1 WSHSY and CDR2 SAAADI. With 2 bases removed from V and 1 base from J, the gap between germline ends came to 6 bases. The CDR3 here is CASSEGAAKNIQYF. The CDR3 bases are TGCGCCAGCAGTGAGGGGGCTGCCAAAAACATTCAGTACTTC.

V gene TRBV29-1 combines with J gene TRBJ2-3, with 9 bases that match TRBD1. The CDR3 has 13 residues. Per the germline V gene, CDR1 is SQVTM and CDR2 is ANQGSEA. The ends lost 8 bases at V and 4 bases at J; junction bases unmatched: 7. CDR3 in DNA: TGCAGCCTTTGGACAGGGGTGTCAGATACGCAGTATTTT. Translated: CSLWTGVSDTQYF.